These T cell receptor beta chains were read from a single sample in a study of Ad26.COV2.S vaccination and SARS-CoV-2 variants. Method: immunoSEQ multiplex PCR; TCRdb's copy keeps in-frame clones and lacks some. The table includes under 250,000 clones, roughly 87% detected once. This material consisted of peripheral blood, taken in a trial of Ad26.COV2.S vaccine versus placebo. The receptor set was obtained from a person between 18 and 65 years old who received the Ad26.COV2.S COVID-19 vaccine or a placebo. CDR3s include the opening cysteine and the closing phenylalanine or tryptophan. Fields, in order: J gene, clone size, V gene, D gene, CDR3 protein, CDR3 DNA. D genes are given only for firm matches. Only some rows state a clone size, as once, few, many or a class for expanded clones.

j_gene: TRBJ1-1
abundance: -
v_gene: TRBV2
d_gene: -
CDR3aa: CASSKDTTEAFF
CDR3nt: TGTGCCAGCAGTAAAGATACCACTGAAGCTTTCTTT

j_gene: TRBJ2-4
abundance: -
v_gene: TRBV2
d_gene: TRBD2
CDR3aa: CASSLSGTSNIQYF
CDR3nt: TGTGCCAGCAGCTTATCCGGGACTAGCAACATTCAGTACTTC

j_gene: TRBJ2-3
abundance: once
v_gene: TRBV11-2
d_gene: -
CDR3aa: CASSLAGASTDTQYF
CDR3nt: TGTGCCAGCAGCTTAGCGGGGGCTTCCACAGATACGCAGTATTTT

j_gene: TRBJ2-3
abundance: -
v_gene: TRBV9
d_gene: -
CDR3aa: CASSDPSTDTQYF
CDR3nt: TGTGCCAGCAGCGACCCTAGCACAGATACGCAGTATTTT

j_gene: TRBJ1-4
abundance: -
v_gene: TRBV3-1/TRBV3-2
d_gene: -
CDR3aa: CASSQSDPGVKEKLFF
CDR3nt: TGTGCCAGCAGCCAGTCTGACCCTGGCGTTAAGGAAAAACTGTTTTTT

j_gene: TRBJ2-5
abundance: once
v_gene: TRBV2
d_gene: -
CDR3aa: CASIRIWGGAPETQYF
CDR3nt: TGTGCCAGCATCCGGATATGGGGAGGTGCCCCGGAGACCCAGTACTTC

j_gene: TRBJ2-7
abundance: -
v_gene: TRBV9
d_gene: TRBD1
CDR3aa: CASSEDREAYEQYF
CDR3nt: TGTGCCAGCAGCGAGGACAGGGAGGCCTACGAGCAGTACTTC

j_gene: TRBJ1-2
abundance: -
v_gene: TRBV4-1
d_gene: TRBD1
CDR3aa: CASSLRTGLRYGYTF
CDR3nt: TGCGCCAGCAGCCTCCGGACAGGGTTAAGGTATGGCTACACCTTC

j_gene: TRBJ2-1
abundance: -
v_gene: TRBV21-1
d_gene: -
CDR3aa: CASSKEGTETYNEQFF
CDR3nt: TGTGCCAGCAGCAAAGAAGGGACGGAAACCTACAATGAGCAGTTCTTC

j_gene: TRBJ2-1
abundance: -
v_gene: TRBV4-1
d_gene: -
CDR3aa: CASSQDPIQTNEQFF
CDR3nt: TGCGCCAGCAGCCAAGACCCGATCCAAACCAATGAGCAGTTCTTC

j_gene: TRBJ2-5
abundance: -
v_gene: TRBV5-4
d_gene: -
CDR3aa: CASSLAVGSGQETQYF
CDR3nt: TGTGCCAGCAGCTTGGCCGTGGGTAGCGGCCAAGAGACCCAGTACTTC

j_gene: TRBJ2-7
abundance: -
v_gene: TRBV7-2
d_gene: -
CDR3aa: CASSLVGADEQYF
CDR3nt: TGTGCCAGCAGCTTAGTGGGGGCGGACGAGCAGTACTTC

j_gene: TRBJ2-2
abundance: -
v_gene: TRBV9
d_gene: -
CDR3aa: CASSPRGSSTGELFF
CDR3nt: TGTGCCAGCAGCCCCCGCGGCAGTTCCACCGGGGAGCTGTTTTTT

j_gene: TRBJ1-1
abundance: -
v_gene: TRBV30
d_gene: -
CDR3aa: CAWSVLGFEAFF
CDR3nt: TGTGCCTGGAGTGTACTTGGATTTGAAGCTTTCTTT

j_gene: TRBJ2-1
abundance: -
v_gene: TRBV6-4
d_gene: TRBD2
CDR3aa: CASSVVAGVNEQFF
CDR3nt: TGTGCCAGCAGTGTGGTAGCGGGAGTAAATGAGCAGTTCTTC

j_gene: TRBJ2-1
abundance: -
v_gene: TRBV7-9
d_gene: TRBD2
CDR3aa: CASSLPSGSVGEQFF
CDR3nt: TGTGCCAGCAGCTTACCTAGCGGGAGTGTCGGTGAGCAGTTCTTC

j_gene: TRBJ2-1
abundance: -
v_gene: TRBV7-7
d_gene: -
CDR3aa: CASSLAAGGPYNEQFF
CDR3nt: TGTGCTAGCAGCTTAGCGGCAGGGGGTCCCTACAATGAGCAGTTCTTC

j_gene: TRBJ1-4
abundance: -
v_gene: TRBV23-1
d_gene: -
CDR3aa: CASIERGKLFF
CDR3nt: TGCGCCAGCATCGAACGGGGAAAACTGTTTTTT

j_gene: TRBJ1-3
abundance: -
v_gene: TRBV30
d_gene: -
CDR3aa: CAWSRAGVYSGNTIYF
CDR3nt: TGTGCCTGGAGTCGGGCAGGGGTTTACTCTGGAAACACCATATATTTT

j_gene: TRBJ2-7
abundance: once
v_gene: TRBV7-9
d_gene: TRBD1
CDR3aa: CASSTAAGGYEQYF
CDR3nt: TGTGCCAGCAGCACCGCCGCAGGGGGCTACGAGCAGTACTTC

j_gene: TRBJ2-4
abundance: -
v_gene: TRBV6-5
d_gene: TRBD1
CDR3aa: CATTTGGDNIQYF
CDR3nt: TGTGCCACCACAACAGGGGGCGATAACATTCAGTACTTC

j_gene: TRBJ2-5
abundance: once
v_gene: TRBV6-1
d_gene: -
CDR3aa: CASSESSRAPETQYF
CDR3nt: TGTGCCAGCAGTGAAAGTAGCCGGGCCCCAGAGACCCAGTACTTC

j_gene: TRBJ2-7
abundance: few
v_gene: TRBV5-1
d_gene: -
CDR3aa: CASSSSWPASYEQYF
CDR3nt: TGCGCCAGCAGCTCGTCCTGGCCGGCGTCCTACGAGCAGTACTTC

j_gene: TRBJ1-2
abundance: few
v_gene: TRBV7-2
d_gene: -
CDR3aa: CASSFYLGSGYTF
CDR3nt: TGTGCCAGCAGCTTTTATTTGGGTAGTGGCTACACCTTC

j_gene: TRBJ1-1
abundance: -
v_gene: TRBV7-8
d_gene: TRBD1
CDR3aa: CASSLALDRDTEAFF
CDR3nt: TGTGCCAGCAGCTTAGCCCTAGACAGGGACACTGAAGCTTTCTTT

j_gene: TRBJ1-1
abundance: -
v_gene: TRBV11-2
d_gene: -
CDR3aa: CASSLGGLGTEAFF
CDR3nt: TGTGCCAGCAGCTTAGGAGGGTTGGGGACTGAAGCTTTCTTT

j_gene: TRBJ2-3
abundance: -
v_gene: TRBV7-2
d_gene: TRBD2
CDR3aa: CASSLNSGGSTQYF
CDR3nt: TGTGCCAGCAGCTTAAACAGCGGGGGGAGTACGCAGTATTTT

j_gene: TRBJ1-1
abundance: -
v_gene: TRBV6-4
d_gene: -
CDR3aa: CASSDSSKGTEAFF
CDR3nt: TGTGCCAGCAGTGACTCGTCGAAGGGCACTGAAGCTTTCTTT

j_gene: TRBJ2-1
abundance: -
v_gene: TRBV4-3
d_gene: TRBD2
CDR3aa: CASSLRTSGIGDEQFF
CDR3nt: TGCGCCAGCAGCCTACGGACTAGCGGTATAGGGGATGAGCAGTTCTTC

j_gene: TRBJ1-4
abundance: few
v_gene: TRBV25-1
d_gene: -
CDR3aa: CASKDYLDEKLFF
CDR3nt: TGTGCCAGCAAAGATTATTTGGATGAAAAACTGTTTTTT

j_gene: TRBJ2-1
abundance: -
v_gene: TRBV5-4
d_gene: TRBD2
CDR3aa: CASSRTSGSSNEQFF
CDR3nt: TGTGCCAGCAGCCGGACTAGCGGGAGTAGTAATGAGCAGTTCTTC

j_gene: TRBJ2-3
abundance: once
v_gene: TRBV7-2
d_gene: TRBD2
CDR3aa: CASSLRLASGVDTQYF
CDR3nt: TGTGCCAGCAGCTTACGCCTGGCTAGCGGGGTGGATACGCAGTATTTT

j_gene: TRBJ1-5
abundance: few
v_gene: TRBV6-5
d_gene: -
CDR3aa: CASSSVRGQPQHF
CDR3nt: TGTGCCAGCAGTTCAGTCCGCGGACAGCCCCAGCATTTT

j_gene: TRBJ1-2
abundance: -
v_gene: TRBV5-5
d_gene: -
CDR3aa: CASSLITSGAGYGYTF
CDR3nt: TGTGCCAGCAGCTTGATAACCTCCGGGGCGGGCTATGGCTACACCTTC

j_gene: TRBJ2-2
abundance: -
v_gene: TRBV11-2
d_gene: -
CDR3aa: CASSLAGQVNTGELFF
CDR3nt: TGTGCCAGCAGCTTAGCCGGTCAGGTGAACACCGGGGAGCTGTTTTTT

j_gene: TRBJ2-3
abundance: -
v_gene: TRBV30
d_gene: -
CDR3aa: CATYTDTQYF
CDR3nt: TGTGCCACCTACACAGATACGCAGTATTTT

j_gene: TRBJ2-7
abundance: -
v_gene: TRBV7-2
d_gene: -
CDR3aa: CASSPYSYEQYF
CDR3nt: TGTGCCAGCAGCCCTTACTCCTACGAGCAGTACTTC

j_gene: TRBJ2-3
abundance: -
v_gene: TRBV7-6
d_gene: -
CDR3aa: CASSSEVADTQYF
CDR3nt: TGTGCCAGCAGCTCGGAGGTAGCTGATACGCAGTATTTT

j_gene: TRBJ2-3
abundance: -
v_gene: TRBV5-1
d_gene: -
CDR3aa: CASGGTDGTDTQYF
CDR3nt: TGCGCCAGCGGGGGGACAGATGGAACAGATACGCAGTATTTT

j_gene: TRBJ1-6
abundance: -
v_gene: TRBV9
d_gene: -
CDR3aa: CASSSSSSYNSPLHF
CDR3nt: TGTGCCAGCAGCTCCTCGAGCTCCTATAATTCACCCCTCCACTTT

j_gene: TRBJ1-4
abundance: -
v_gene: TRBV7-7
d_gene: TRBD1
CDR3aa: CASSAGTGDNEKLFF
CDR3nt: TGTGCCAGCAGTGCGGGGACAGGCGATAATGAAAAACTGTTTTTT

j_gene: TRBJ1-5
abundance: -
v_gene: TRBV27
d_gene: -
CDR3aa: CASSSRRGTTYQPQHF
CDR3nt: TGTGCCAGCAGTTCCCGGAGGGGGACAACTTATCAGCCCCAGCATTTT

j_gene: TRBJ1-5
abundance: -
v_gene: TRBV23-1
d_gene: TRBD1
CDR3aa: CASSPLGQMSQPQHF
CDR3nt: TGCGCCAGCAGTCCCTTGGGACAGATGAGTCAGCCCCAGCATTTT

j_gene: TRBJ1-5
abundance: few
v_gene: TRBV2
d_gene: -
CDR3aa: CASSEETQHQPQHF
CDR3nt: TGTGCCAGCAGTGAAGAGACTCAACATCAGCCCCAGCATTTT

j_gene: TRBJ2-5
abundance: -
v_gene: TRBV2
d_gene: -
CDR3aa: CASSSRDRSYQETQYF
CDR3nt: TGTGCCAGCAGTAGCCGGGACCGATCGTACCAAGAGACCCAGTACTTC

j_gene: TRBJ1-3
abundance: once
v_gene: TRBV10-3
d_gene: -
CDR3aa: CAISASGNTIYF
CDR3nt: TGTGCCATCAGTGCTTCTGGAAACACCATATATTTT

j_gene: TRBJ2-5
abundance: -
v_gene: TRBV30
d_gene: TRBD2
CDR3aa: CAWTGTSGRETQYF
CDR3nt: TGTGCCTGGACGGGGACTAGCGGTAGGGAGACCCAGTACTTC

j_gene: TRBJ1-5
abundance: -
v_gene: TRBV18
d_gene: TRBD1
CDR3aa: CASSPGTGGQPQHF
CDR3nt: TGTGCCAGCTCACCCGGGACAGGGGGGCAGCCCCAGCATTTT

j_gene: TRBJ2-7
abundance: -
v_gene: TRBV4-3
d_gene: -
CDR3aa: CASSLGPNLDEQYF
CDR3nt: TGCGCCAGCAGCCTGGGACCAAACCTAGACGAGCAGTACTTC

j_gene: TRBJ2-1
abundance: once
v_gene: TRBV7-2
d_gene: TRBD1
CDR3aa: CASSTGAYRGNEQFF
CDR3nt: TGTGCCAGCAGCACGGGAGCTTACAGGGGGAATGAGCAGTTCTTC

j_gene: TRBJ2-3
abundance: -
v_gene: TRBV6-5
d_gene: -
CDR3aa: CASSLGQSTDTQYF
CDR3nt: TGTGCCAGCAGCCTCGGACAGAGCACAGATACGCAGTATTTT

j_gene: TRBJ2-2
abundance: -
v_gene: TRBV25-1
d_gene: -
CDR3aa: CASSGRVPGELFF
CDR3nt: TGTGCCAGCAGTGGACGGGTTCCCGGGGAGCTGTTTTTT

j_gene: TRBJ1-3
abundance: -
v_gene: TRBV4-2
d_gene: -
CDR3aa: CASSQDFTGGNTIYF
CDR3nt: TGTGCCAGCAGCCAAGATTTCACAGGTGGAAACACCATATATTTT

j_gene: TRBJ1-1
abundance: -
v_gene: TRBV14
d_gene: TRBD1
CDR3aa: CASSQDRGLWNTEAFF
CDR3nt: TGTGCCAGCAGCCAAGACAGGGGGTTATGGAACACTGAAGCTTTCTTT